The present T cell receptor (beta chain) was sequenced within a study of T cells in Graves' hyperthyroidism and ophthalmopathy. Study-wide results and limits: Most clonotypes that expanded in the thyroid above 0.001 also showed up in blood. Before onset, ophthalmopathy was predicted by the model a median approximately 6.6 months earlier.

The CDR3 totals 20 residues. The V gene's germline CDR1 is SQVTM and CDR2 ANQGSEA. With V trimmed by 3 bases and J by 4 bases, 23 bases remained unmatched. Graves' hyperthyroidism showing no ophthalmopathy progression within 18 months was considered stable. The hyperthyroidism was newly diagnosed and had lasted under 2 months; the patients were aged 18 to 65. There are many counts of this clonotype. The antigen is unknown. Amplified regions were TCR beta CDR3 sequences from RNA transcripts. HTBI primers were used for first-round RT-PCR of the TCR CDR3. TCRdb independently ran MiXCR on the multiplex PCR reads; one entry per CDR3 protein. The sample lists 530,000 or so distinct CDR3 sequences; about 45% were seen once.

V is TRBV29-1 and J is TRBJ1-2; the match to TRBD1 covers 10 bases. This TCR was sampled from a woman aged 18-30 years with Graves' hyperthyroidism. The sequenced sample was peripheral blood or thyroid tissue (not recorded which). CDR3 region: CSVDLRGSSDRGQGSYGYTF. CDR3 nucleotides: TGCAGCGTTGATTTGCGAGGTTCGTCCGACAGGGGGCAGGGAAGCTATGGCTACACCTTC.